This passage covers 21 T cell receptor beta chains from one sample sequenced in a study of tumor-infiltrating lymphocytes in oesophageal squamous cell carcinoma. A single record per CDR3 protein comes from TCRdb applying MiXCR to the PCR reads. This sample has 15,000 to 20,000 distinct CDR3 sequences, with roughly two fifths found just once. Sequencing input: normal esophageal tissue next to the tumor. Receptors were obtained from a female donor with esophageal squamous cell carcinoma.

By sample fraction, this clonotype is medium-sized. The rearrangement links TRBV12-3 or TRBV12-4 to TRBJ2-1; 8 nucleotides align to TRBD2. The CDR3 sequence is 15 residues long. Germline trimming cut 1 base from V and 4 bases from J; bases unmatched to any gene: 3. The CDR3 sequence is CASSLVAGPYNEQFF. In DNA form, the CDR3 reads TGTGCCAGCAGTTTAGTAGCGGGGCCTTACAATGAGCAGTTCTTC.

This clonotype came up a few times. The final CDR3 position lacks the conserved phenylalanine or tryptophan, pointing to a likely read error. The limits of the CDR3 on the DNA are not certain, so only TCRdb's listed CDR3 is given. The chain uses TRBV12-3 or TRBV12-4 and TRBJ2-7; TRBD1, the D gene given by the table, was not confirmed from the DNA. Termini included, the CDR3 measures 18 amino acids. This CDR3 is CASTPQGVRGSYGYTFGS.

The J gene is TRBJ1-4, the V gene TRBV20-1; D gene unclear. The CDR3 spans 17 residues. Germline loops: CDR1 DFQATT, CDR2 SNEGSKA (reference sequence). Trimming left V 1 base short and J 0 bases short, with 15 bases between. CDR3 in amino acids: CSARVQFGHATNEKLFF. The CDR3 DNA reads TGCAGTGCTAGAGTTCAATTCGGGCACGCAACTAATGAAAAACTGTTTTTT.

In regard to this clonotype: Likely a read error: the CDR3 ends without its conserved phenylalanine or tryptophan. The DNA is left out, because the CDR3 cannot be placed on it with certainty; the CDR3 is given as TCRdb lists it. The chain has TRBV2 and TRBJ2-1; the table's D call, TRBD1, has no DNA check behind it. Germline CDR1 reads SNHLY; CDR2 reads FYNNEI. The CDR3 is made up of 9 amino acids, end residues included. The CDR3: CASSLGRTG.

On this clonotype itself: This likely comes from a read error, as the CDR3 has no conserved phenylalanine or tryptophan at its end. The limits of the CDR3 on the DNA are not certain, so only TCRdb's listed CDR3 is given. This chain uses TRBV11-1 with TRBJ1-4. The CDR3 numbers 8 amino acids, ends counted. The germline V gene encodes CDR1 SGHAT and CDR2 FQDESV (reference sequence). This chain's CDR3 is CASSPGLA.

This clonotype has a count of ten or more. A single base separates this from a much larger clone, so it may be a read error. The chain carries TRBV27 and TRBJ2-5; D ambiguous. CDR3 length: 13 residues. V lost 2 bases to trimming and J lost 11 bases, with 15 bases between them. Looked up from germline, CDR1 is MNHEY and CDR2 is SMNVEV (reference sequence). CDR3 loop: CASSLNRYNEQYF. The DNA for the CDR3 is TGTGCCAGCAGTTTAAACAGATACAATGAGCAGTACTTC.

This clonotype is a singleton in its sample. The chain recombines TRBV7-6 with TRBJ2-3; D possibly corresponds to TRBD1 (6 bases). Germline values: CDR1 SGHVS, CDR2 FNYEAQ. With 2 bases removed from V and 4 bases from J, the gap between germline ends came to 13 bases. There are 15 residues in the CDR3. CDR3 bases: TGTGCCAGCAGCTTATGGACAGAGTATGCAGATACGCAGTATTTT. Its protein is CASSLWTEYADTQYF.

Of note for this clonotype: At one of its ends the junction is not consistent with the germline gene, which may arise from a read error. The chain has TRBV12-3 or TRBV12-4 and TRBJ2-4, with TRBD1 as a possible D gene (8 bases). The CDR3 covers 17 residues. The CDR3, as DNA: TGTGCCAGCAGTCCCGGACAGGGAGGGCTAACCAAACACATTCAGAACTTC. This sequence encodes CASSPGQGGLTKHIQNF.

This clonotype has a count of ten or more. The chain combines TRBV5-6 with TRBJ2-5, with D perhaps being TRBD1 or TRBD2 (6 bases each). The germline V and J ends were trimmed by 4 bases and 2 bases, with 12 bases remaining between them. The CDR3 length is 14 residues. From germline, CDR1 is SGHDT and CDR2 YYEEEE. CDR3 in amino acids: CASSGGGMQETQYF. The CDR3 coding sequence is TGTGCCAGCAGCGGGGGCGGGATGCAAGAGACCCAGTACTTC.

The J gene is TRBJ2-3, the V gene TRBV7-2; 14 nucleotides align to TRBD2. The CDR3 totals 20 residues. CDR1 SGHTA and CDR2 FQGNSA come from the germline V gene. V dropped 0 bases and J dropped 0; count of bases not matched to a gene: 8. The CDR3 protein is CASSLAPGLAGGASTDTQYF. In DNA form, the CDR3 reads TGTGCCAGCAGCTTAGCCCCCGGACTAGCGGGAGGTGCTAGCACAGATACGCAGTATTTT.

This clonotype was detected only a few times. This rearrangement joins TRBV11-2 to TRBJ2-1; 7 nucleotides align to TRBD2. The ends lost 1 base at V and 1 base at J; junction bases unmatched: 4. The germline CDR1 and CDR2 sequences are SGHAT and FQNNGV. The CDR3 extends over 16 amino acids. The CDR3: CASSLVAGVSYNEQFF. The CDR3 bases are TGTGCCAGCAGCTTAGTTGCGGGAGTTTCCTACAATGAGCAGTTCTTC.

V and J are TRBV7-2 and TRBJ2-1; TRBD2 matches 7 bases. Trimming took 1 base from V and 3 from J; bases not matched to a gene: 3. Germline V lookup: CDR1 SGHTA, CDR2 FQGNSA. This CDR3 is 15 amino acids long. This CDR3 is CASSLEGGVYNEQFF. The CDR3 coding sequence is TGTGCCAGCAGCTTAGAGGGAGGGGTCTACAATGAGCAGTTCTTC.

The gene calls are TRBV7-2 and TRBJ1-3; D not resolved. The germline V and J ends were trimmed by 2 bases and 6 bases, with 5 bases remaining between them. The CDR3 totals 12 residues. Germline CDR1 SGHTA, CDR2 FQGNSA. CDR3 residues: CASSLQLNTIYF. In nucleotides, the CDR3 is TGTGCCAGCAGCTTACAACTAAACACCATATATTTT.

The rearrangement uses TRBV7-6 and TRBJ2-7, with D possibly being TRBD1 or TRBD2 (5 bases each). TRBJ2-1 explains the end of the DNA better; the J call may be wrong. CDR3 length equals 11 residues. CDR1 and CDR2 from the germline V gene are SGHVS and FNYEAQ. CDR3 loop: CASSLGGQQFF. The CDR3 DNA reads TGTGCCAGCAGCTTAGGGGGACAGCAGTTCTTC.

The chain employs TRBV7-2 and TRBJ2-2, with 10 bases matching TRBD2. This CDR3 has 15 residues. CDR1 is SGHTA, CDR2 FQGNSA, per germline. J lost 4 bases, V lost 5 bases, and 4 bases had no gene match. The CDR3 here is CASSAVAGGTGELFF. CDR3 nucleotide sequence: TGTGCCAGCAGCGCCGTAGCGGGAGGCACCGGGGAGCTGTTTTTT.

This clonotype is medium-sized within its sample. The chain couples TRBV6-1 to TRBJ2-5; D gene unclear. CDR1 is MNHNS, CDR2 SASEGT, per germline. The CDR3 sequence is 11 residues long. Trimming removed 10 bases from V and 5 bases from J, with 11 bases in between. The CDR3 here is CATVERETQYF. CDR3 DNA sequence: TGTGCCACCGTAGAAAGGGAGACCCAGTACTTC.

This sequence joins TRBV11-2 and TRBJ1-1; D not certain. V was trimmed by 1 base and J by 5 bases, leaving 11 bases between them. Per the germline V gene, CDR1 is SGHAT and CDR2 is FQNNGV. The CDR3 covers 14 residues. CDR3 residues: CASSLGMGGTEAFF. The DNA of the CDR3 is TGTGCCAGCAGCTTAGGGATGGGCGGGACTGAAGCTTTCTTT. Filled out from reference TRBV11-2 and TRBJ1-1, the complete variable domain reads EAGVAQSPRYKIIEKRQSVAFWCNPISGHATLYWYQQILGQGPKLLIQFQNNGVVDDSQLPKDRFSAERLKGVDSTLKIQPAKLEDSAVYLCASSLGMGGTEAFFGQGTRLTVV.

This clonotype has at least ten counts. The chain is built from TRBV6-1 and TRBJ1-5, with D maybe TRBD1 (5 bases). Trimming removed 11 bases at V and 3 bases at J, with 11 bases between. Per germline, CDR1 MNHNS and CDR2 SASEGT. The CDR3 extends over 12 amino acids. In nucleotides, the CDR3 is TGTGCCGGAGGCAGGGTCAATCAGCCCCAGCATTTT. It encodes CAGGRVNQPQHF.

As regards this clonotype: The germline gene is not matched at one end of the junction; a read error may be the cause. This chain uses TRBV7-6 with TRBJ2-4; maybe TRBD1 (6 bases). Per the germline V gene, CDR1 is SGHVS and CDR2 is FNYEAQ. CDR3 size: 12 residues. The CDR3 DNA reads TGTGCTAGCAGCAGGGGTTCGAGGGAGCAGTACTTC. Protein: CASSRGSREQYF.

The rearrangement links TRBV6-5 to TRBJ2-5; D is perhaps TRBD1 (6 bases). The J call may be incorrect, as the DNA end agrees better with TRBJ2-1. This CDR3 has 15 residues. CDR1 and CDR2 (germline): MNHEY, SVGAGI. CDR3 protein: CASSPDRTGYNEQFF. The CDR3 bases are TGTGCCAGCAGTCCCGACAGGACGGGCTACAATGAGCAGTTCTTC.

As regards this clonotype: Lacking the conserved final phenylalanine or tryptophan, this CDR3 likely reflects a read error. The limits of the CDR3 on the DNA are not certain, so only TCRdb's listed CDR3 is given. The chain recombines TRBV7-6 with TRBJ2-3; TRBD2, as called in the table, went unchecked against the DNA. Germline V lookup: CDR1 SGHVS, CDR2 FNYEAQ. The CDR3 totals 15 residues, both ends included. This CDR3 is CASSSGGITEAFFGQ.